This TCR beta chain was captured in a study of blood T cell repertoires in COVID-19. The overall study: COVID-19 samples collected from the United States, Italy and Spain covered acute and convalescent phases. Sample material is recorded as cDNA or gDNA derived from T cells, B-cell-depleted T cells, or PBMCs.

This clone was seen a handful of times. In the authors' workflow: Amplification from reference gene primers served as the basis for estimated nucleated cell counts. Here immunoSEQ multiplex PCR was the method, and the copy in TCRdb shows in-frame clones only, minus some. V and J calls and clone size are copied from that table; D and trimming were computed from the DNA. Of some 530,000 clones listed, roughly 88% are singletons. The sequencing sample was made of peripheral blood. The TCR originated in a human donor in a cohort sampled during active COVID-19.

CDR3 in DNA: TGTGCCAGCAGCCCAGCGGGAGGCGGCGAGACCCAGTACTTC. This codes for CASSPAGGGETQYF. The V and J genes are TRBV7-2 and TRBJ2-5; 9 bases are shared with TRBD2. With 5 bases clipped from V and 5 bases from J, the junction kept 6 bases outside the gene matches. There are 14 residues in the CDR3. The germline CDR1 and CDR2 sequences are SGHTA and FQGNSA.